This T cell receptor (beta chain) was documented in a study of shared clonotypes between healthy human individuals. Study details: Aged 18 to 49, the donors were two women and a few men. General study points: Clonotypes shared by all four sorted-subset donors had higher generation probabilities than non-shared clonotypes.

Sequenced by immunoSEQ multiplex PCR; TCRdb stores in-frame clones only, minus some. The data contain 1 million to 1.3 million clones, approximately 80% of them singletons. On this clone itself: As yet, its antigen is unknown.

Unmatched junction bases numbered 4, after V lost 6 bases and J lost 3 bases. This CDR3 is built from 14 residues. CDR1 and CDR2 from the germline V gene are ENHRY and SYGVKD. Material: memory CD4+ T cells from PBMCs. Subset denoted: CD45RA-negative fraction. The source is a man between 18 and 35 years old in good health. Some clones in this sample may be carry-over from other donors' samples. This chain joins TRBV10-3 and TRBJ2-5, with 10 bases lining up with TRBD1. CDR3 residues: CAIREGTGEETQYF. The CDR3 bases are TGTGCCATCAGGGAGGGGACAGGGGAAGAGACCCAGTACTTC.